The 19 T cell receptor beta chains presented below share a single source sample, sequenced in a study of cytomegalovirus exposure and HLA in healthy donors. Both 60 Vbeta primers and 13 Jbeta primers went into the PCR. The data were produced by immunoSEQ multiplex PCR, yet TCRdb's version contains in-frame clones alone and is incomplete. The table records about 130,000 clones, 70% to 90% of them present only once. The source material was PBMCs. Receptor source: a man between 18 and 29 years old in good health and CMV-seropositive.

The chain combines TRBV6-6 with TRBJ1-1; TRBD1 matches at 7 bases. The CDR3 spans 13 residues. Germline CDR1 MNHNY, CDR2 SVGAGI (reference sequence). The trim removed 7 bases at V and 4 bases at J, leaving 6 bases unmatched. The CDR3 bases are TGTGCCAGCATCTACAGGGGTTTCACTGAAGCTTTCTTT. It specifies CASIYRGFTEAFF.

The chain carries TRBV7-3 and TRBJ2-2, with 11 bases fitting TRBD2. V lost 5 bases, J lost 6 bases, and 11 bases stayed unmatched. This CDR3 spans 17 amino acids. Germline assignment: CDR1 SGHTA and CDR2 FQGTGA. CDR3 region: CASSQSATSGGPGELFF. The DNA of the CDR3 is TGTGCCAGCAGCCAATCCGCCACTAGCGGGGGACCCGGGGAGCTGTTTTTT.

The chain is built from TRBV5-6 and TRBJ2-1; 14 positions agree with TRBD2. Germline CDR1 is SGHDT and CDR2 is YYEEEE. This CDR3 comprises 18 residues. The V segment lost 4 bases and the J segment 4 bases; nucleotides outside the gene matches: 10. The CDR3 protein is CASSPGLAGALPYNEQFF. CDR3 sequence (DNA): TGTGCCAGCAGCCCGGGACTAGCGGGGGCTCTCCCTTACAATGAGCAGTTCTTC. Full variable domain (missing parts from reference TRBV5-6 and TRBJ2-1): DAGVTQSPTHLIKTRGQQVTLRCSPKSGHDTVSWYQQALGQGPQFIFQYYEEEERQRGNFPDRFSGHQFPNYSSELNVNALLLGDSALYLCASSPGLAGALPYNEQFFGPGTRLTVL.

The chain joins TRBV5-4 to TRBJ2-1; a weak D match, TRBD1 (5 bases). The CDR3 contains 12 residues. The germline CDR1 and CDR2 sequences are SGHNT and YYREEE (reference sequence). Trimming removed 2 bases at V and 8 bases at J, with 8 bases between. The CDR3 here is CASSFVGDEQFF. The CDR3 nucleotides are TGTGCCAGCAGCTTTGTAGGGGATGAGCAGTTCTTC.

The chain uses TRBV9 and TRBJ1-2, with TRBD1 as a possible D gene (5 bases). Germline V gives CDR1 SGDLS, CDR2 YYNGEE. There are 15 residues in the CDR3. V was trimmed by 3 bases and J by 8 bases, leaving 20 bases between them. CDR3 residues: CASSATGTEGWGYTF. CDR3 nucleotides: TGTGCCAGCAGCGCTACCGGGACGGAGGGATGGGGCTACACCTTC.

V is TRBV30 and J is TRBJ1-3, with D tentatively TRBD1 (6 bases). CDR1 is GTSNPN, CDR2 SVGIG, per germline (reference sequence). CDR3 size: 14 residues. With 4 bases removed from V and 2 bases from J, the gap between germline ends came to 12 bases. CDR3 amino acids: CAWNRGGPGNTIYF. CDR3 in DNA: TGTGCCTGGAACAGAGGGGGACCTGGAAACACCATATATTTT.

The chain links TRBV6-6 to TRBJ2-7, with 7 bases lining up with TRBD1. Trimming at V came to 3 bases and at J to 3 bases, leaving 5 bases not matched to a gene. CDR1 and CDR2 (germline): MNHNY, SVGAGI (reference sequence). The CDR3 loop spans 14 amino acids. The CDR3 bases are TGTGCCAGCAGTTATCTGTCAGGGGGCTACGAGCAGTACTTC. Translating it yields CASSYLSGGYEQYF.

Concerning this clone itself: The junction does not match germline at one end; this may be a read error. The chain combines TRBV7-9 with TRBJ2-7, with a weak D call TRBD2 (5 bases). This CDR3 comprises 12 residues. Germline CDR1 is SEHNR and CDR2 is FQNEAQ (reference sequence). The CDR3 sequence is CSSSSEGGEQYF. The DNA for the CDR3 is TGTTCCAGCAGCTCGGAAGGAGGCGAGCAGTACTTC.

The V gene is TRBV5-4, the J gene TRBJ1-1; 7 bases align to TRBD1. This CDR3 region has 14 residues. Trimming took 4 bases from V and 7 from J; bases not matched to a gene: 10. The germline V gene encodes CDR1 SGHNT and CDR2 YYREEE (reference sequence). The CDR3 DNA sequence: TGTGCCAGCAGCGAGGAGAACAGGGGAGGTGAAGCTTTCTTT. Its protein is CASSEENRGGEAFF.

This clone is a singleton in its sample. This chain connects TRBV4-2 to TRBJ2-1; maybe TRBD2 (6 bases). This CDR3 has 13 amino acids. Germline-derived CDR1 and CDR2 are LGHNA and YNFKEQ. Trimming removed 0 bases at V and 14 bases at J, with 14 bases between. The CDR3 sequence: CASSQDFWGVEFF. The CDR3 DNA reads TGTGCCAGCAGCCAAGATTTTTGGGGGGTTGAGTTCTTC.

V usage is TRBV5-1 and J usage is TRBJ1-2; D remains unclear. The V and J ends lost 0 bases and 1 base respectively, with 4 bases between them. The CDR3 loop spans 13 amino acids. CDR1 and CDR2 from the germline V gene are SGHRS and YFSETQ. In DNA form, the CDR3 reads TGCGCCAGCAGCTTGGGTAGTAACTATGGCTACACCTTC. Translating gives CASSLGSNYGYTF.

This chain links TRBV6-5 with TRBJ2-3; TRBD1 is a possible D gene (6 bases). The germline CDR1 and CDR2 sequences are MNHEY and SVGAGI. Trimming pared 5 bases from V and 2 bases from J, leaving 14 bases between. The CDR3 is 15 amino acids. CDR3 protein: CASSPPGTNTDTQYF. The CDR3, as DNA: TGTGCCAGCAGTCCCCCAGGGACAAACACAGATACGCAGTATTTT.

The rearrangement joins TRBV6-1 to TRBJ1-6; 11 nucleotides match TRBD1. Germline-derived CDR1 and CDR2 are MNHNS and SASEGT. J was trimmed by 14 bases and V by 5 bases; bases with no gene match: 11. This CDR3 comprises 15 residues. CDR3 loop: CASSPGTGGFLTLHF. CDR3 nucleotide sequence: TGTGCCAGCAGTCCCGGGACAGGGGGTTTCTTAACCCTCCACTTT.

The J gene is TRBJ1-4, the V gene TRBV2, with D perhaps matching TRBD1 (6 bases). Germline V CDR1 and CDR2: SNHLY, FYNNEI. The CDR3 consists of 14 residues. Trimming took off 8 bases at V and 7 bases at J, with 17 bases between the two ends. This chain's CDR3 is CASGQQGFGEKLFF. In DNA, the CDR3 is TGTGCCAGCGGCCAACAGGGCTTTGGTGAAAAACTGTTTTTT.

The rearrangement uses TRBV28 and TRBJ2-5, with 7 bases that match TRBD1. The CDR3 extends over 16 amino acids. Germline CDR1 reads MDHEN; CDR2 reads SYDVKM. J gave up 9 bases and V 1 base, and 14 bases lay outside the gene matches. CDR3 coding DNA: TGTGCCAGCAGTTTATTTCTGGGAACAGGGGACGAGGCCCAGTACTTC. Its protein is CASSLFLGTGDEAQYF. Filled out from reference TRBV28 and TRBJ2-5, the complete variable domain reads DVKVTQSSRYLVKRTGEKVFLECVQDMDHENMFWYRQDPGLGLRLIYFSYDVKMKEKGDIPEGYSVSREKKERFSLILESASTNQTSMYLCASSLFLGTGDEAQYFGPGTRLLVL.

V gene TRBV21-1 combines with J gene TRBJ1-4. TRBV21-1 is listed as a pseudogene. CDR3 size: 14 residues. CDR3 in amino acids: CASSPPNSPEKLFF. The CDR3 bases are TGTGCCAGCAGCCCACCTAATAGCCCTGAAAAACTGTTTTTT.

This clone has only one observation. The CDR3 nucleotides are TGTGCCAGCAGTATCCCGGGACAGGAAAATCAGCCCCAGCATTTT. It yields the protein CASSIPGQENQPQHF. V is TRBV6-6 and J is TRBJ1-5, with 8 bases identical to TRBD1. The CDR3 is 15 amino acids. V lost 5 bases, J lost 4 bases, and 7 bases stayed unmatched. CDR1 and CDR2 (germline): MNHNY, SVGAGI (reference sequence).

The chain links TRBV2 to TRBJ1-4; D not resolved. The germline V and J ends were trimmed by 4 bases and 2 bases, with 11 bases remaining between them. The CDR3 spans 15 residues. Germline CDR1 SNHLY, CDR2 FYNNEI. The CDR3 here is CASSVLGGTNEKLFF. For the CDR3, the DNA is TGTGCCAGCAGTGTGCTAGGTGGCACTAATGAAAAACTGTTTTTT.

This clone was seen a handful of times. CDR3 loop: CASSGGGIQGTQYF. The CDR3 DNA reads TGTGCCAGCAGTGGGGGAGGGATACAGGGTACGCAGTATTTT. The chain recombines TRBV28 with TRBJ2-3, with a weak D call TRBD2 (7 bases). Between the trimmed V and J ends, which lost 5 bases and 8 bases, there was a span of 17 bases. The CDR3 contains 14 residues. Germline CDR1 MDHEN, CDR2 SYDVKM. The variable domain in full, completed from reference TRBV28 and TRBJ2-3, reads DVKVTQSSRYLVKRTGEKVFLECVQDMDHENMFWYRQDPGLGLRLIYFSYDVKMKEKGDIPEGYSVSREKKERFSLILESASTNQTSMYLCASSGGGIQGTQYFGPGTRLTVL.